The 6 T cell receptor beta chains given below trace back to one sample, sequenced in a study of cytomegalovirus exposure and HLA in healthy donors. PCR involved 60 Vbeta and 13 Jbeta primers. Repertoires were generated with immunoSEQ multiplex PCR, while TCRdb's copy carries only in-frame clones and drops some. The sample contains about 200,000 clones, around 73% of which appear only once. Sequencing was carried out using PBMCs. These receptors were taken from a male donor in good health and CMV-seronegative.

This chain uses TRBV2 with TRBJ1-5; a weak D match, TRBD1 (6 bases). The ends were cut back, 5 bases at V and 4 bases at J, with 15 bases in the middle. The CDR3 runs to 15 residues. The germline CDR1 and CDR2 sequences are SNHLY and FYNNEI. CDR3 sequence (DNA): TGTGCCAGCAGTAAGCAGGGGCCTTGGAATCAGCCCCAGCATTTT. Residues: CASSKQGPWNQPQHF.

V gene TRBV6-6 combines with J gene TRBJ2-7, with a weak D call TRBD1 (6 bases). Per germline, CDR1 MNHNY and CDR2 SVGAGI (reference sequence). The CDR3 has 14 amino acids. V was pared by 6 bases and J by 4 bases, with 16 bases between. The chain's CDR3 is CASRPDGTNYEQYF. The CDR3 DNA reads as TGTGCCAGCAGGCCCGACGGGACAAATTACGAGCAGTACTTC.

This chain links TRBV6-5 with TRBJ2-7; TRBD2 matches 9 bases. This CDR3 spans 14 amino acids. Germline CDR1 MNHEY, CDR2 SVGAGI. Trimming removed 5 bases from V and 5 bases from J; junction bases left unmatched: 7. CDR3 residues: CASSQPGLAHEQYF. The CDR3 DNA reads as TGTGCCAGCAGTCAGCCGGGACTAGCCCACGAGCAGTACTTC.

The rearrangement links TRBV5-4 to TRBJ1-2; the D is unclear. Germline V gene lookup returns CDR1 SGHNT and CDR2 YYREEE (reference sequence). V shed 0 bases and J shed 0 bases, with 6 bases lying between them. This CDR3 comprises 14 residues. CDR3 sequence: CASSLERTNYGYTF. Written as DNA, the CDR3 is TGTGCCAGCAGCTTGGAGAGGACTAACTATGGCTACACCTTC.

This chain joins TRBV10-3 and TRBJ1-1; 12 nucleotides line up with TRBD1. Germline assignment: CDR1 ENHRY and CDR2 SYGVKD. The trim removed 11 bases at V and 8 bases at J, leaving 15 bases unmatched. CDR3 size: 15 residues. The CDR3 sequence is CASNSRDRGQAEAFF. CDR3 coding DNA: TGTGCCTCGAATTCCCGGGACAGGGGGCAAGCGGAAGCTTTCTTT.

The chain uses TRBV19 and TRBJ2-7, with a weak D call TRBD1 (6 bases). The CDR3 is 13 amino acids. Trimming left V 1 base short and J 6 bases short, with 10 bases between. Germline V gene sequence: CDR1 LNHDA, CDR2 SQIVND (reference sequence). CDR3 nucleotide sequence: TGTGCCAGTAGTATAGGGGGGACACCCGAGCAGTACTTC. It encodes CASSIGGTPEQYF.